This passage covers 15 T cell receptor beta chains from one sample sequenced in a study of blood T cell repertoires in COVID-19. Assay: immunoSEQ multiplex PCR; the TCRdb copy retains only in-frame clones and omits some. The data contain 55,000 to 60,000 clones, roughly 83% of them seen just once; the ten biggest clones take up approximately 15%. Sequencing was carried out using peripheral blood. The receptors here all came from a man aged 65-85 years with active COVID-19.

The gene calls are TRBV19 and TRBJ2-2; D might be TRBD1 (6 bases). V was pared by 6 bases and J by 5 bases, with 16 bases between. Germline-derived CDR1 and CDR2 are LNHDA and SQIVND (reference sequence). There are 15 residues in the CDR3. The CDR3 region is CASRTGNGGTGELFF. CDR3 nucleotides: TGTGCCAGTAGAACAGGGAACGGTGGAACCGGGGAGCTGTTTTTT.

The chain joins TRBV19 to TRBJ2-1; 8 bases agree with TRBD2. The CDR3 spans 16 residues. V was clipped by 7 bases and J by 1 base; unmatched bases: 9. Germline V lookup: CDR1 LNHDA, CDR2 SQIVND (reference sequence). As DNA, the CDR3 is TGTGCCAGTACCCGGGGGGGGGAGCGGTCCTACAATGAGCAGTTCTTC. It codes for CASTRGGERSYNEQFF. Full variable domain (outside the CDR3, taken from reference TRBV19 and TRBJ2-1): DGGITQSPKYLFRKEGQNVTLSCEQNLNHDAMYWYRQDPGQGLRLIYYSQIVNDFQKGDIAEGYSVSREKKESFPLTVTSAQKNPTAFYLCASTRGGERSYNEQFFGPGTRLTVL.

V and J are TRBV5-1 and TRBJ2-1; 9 nucleotides align to TRBD2. This CDR3 is 15 amino acids long. J gave up 2 bases and V 0 bases, and 0 bases lay outside the gene matches. Germline loops: CDR1 SGHRS, CDR2 YFSETQ. The CDR3, as DNA: TGCGCCAGCAGCTTGGCTAGCGGGACCTACAATGAGCAGTTCTTC. Translation: CASSLASGTYNEQFF.

The rearrangement links TRBV5-1 to TRBJ1-1; D gene ambiguous. Trimming removed 1 base from V and 1 base from J, with 11 bases in between. This CDR3 spans 15 amino acids. Germline-derived CDR1 and CDR2 are SGHRS and YFSETQ. The CDR3 spells CASSLYQEANTEAFF. DNA for the CDR3: TGCGCCAGCAGCTTGTACCAGGAAGCGAACACTGAAGCTTTCTTT.

This chain joins TRBV2 and TRBJ1-1; TRBD1 agrees at 8 bases. The CDR3 totals 14 residues. V dropped 6 bases and J dropped 1; count of bases not matched to a gene: 4. Germline values: CDR1 SNHLY, CDR2 FYNNEI. This CDR3 reads CASRGQGTNTEAFF. CDR3 in DNA: TGTGCCAGCAGAGGACAGGGCACGAACACTGAAGCTTTCTTT.

The rearrangement joins TRBV6-5 to TRBJ1-2; D possibly corresponds to TRBD1 (5 bases). The CDR3 sequence is 14 residues long. CDR1 and CDR2 from the germline V gene are MNHEY and SVGAGI. V dropped 5 bases and J dropped 4 bases, with 14 bases sitting between them. The CDR3 bases are TGTGCCAGCAGTACCCTACAGGACCGCTATGGCTACACCTTC. It codes for CASSTLQDRYGYTF.

The chain links TRBV27 to TRBJ1-2; 9 bases align to TRBD1. The germline gives CDR1 MNHEY, CDR2 SMNVEV (reference sequence). CDR3 size: 15 residues. After removal of 7 bases from V and 4 bases from J, the junction contained 10 bases not matched to a gene. DNA of the CDR3: TGTGCCAGCACCGAAGGACAGGGGTTGACCTATGGCTACACCTTC. Translating gives CASTEGQGLTYGYTF.

The rearrangement links TRBV5-1 to TRBJ2-2; 7 bases align to TRBD2. V was clipped by 4 bases and J by 2 bases; unmatched bases: 20. The CDR3 length is 20 residues. The germline gives CDR1 SGHRS, CDR2 YFSETQ. CDR3 protein: CASSGLAGSRFTQNTGELFF. The CDR3 DNA sequence: TGCGCCAGCAGCGGGTTAGCGGGTTCCCGCTTCACACAAAACACCGGGGAGCTGTTTTTT.

This rearrangement joins TRBV28 to TRBJ1-2, with a possible D match to TRBD1 (6 bases). CDR3 length: 13 residues. V lost 6 bases to trimming and J lost 3 bases, with 11 bases between them. The germline V gene encodes CDR1 MDHEN and CDR2 SYDVKM. DNA of the CDR3: TGTGCCAGCAGAACGGACAGCTACTATGGCTACACCTTC. Translation gives CASRTDSYYGYTF.

The chain recombines TRBV27 with TRBJ2-2; 8 bases match TRBD2. Germline V CDR1 and CDR2: MNHEY, SMNVEV (reference sequence). This CDR3 region has 15 residues. V was pared by 4 bases and J by 4 bases, with 5 bases of the junction left unmatched. DNA of the CDR3: TGTGCCAGCAGTTCCCGGGAGGGGGGCACCGGGGAGCTGTTTTTT. Amino acids: CASSSREGGTGELFF.

This chain uses TRBV7-9 with TRBJ2-7, with TRBD2 matching over 10 bases. The length of the CDR3 is 15 residues. Germline CDR1 is SEHNR and CDR2 is FQNEAQ (reference sequence). The V and J ends lost 5 bases and 3 bases, in that order; junction bases with no gene match: 7. CDR3 DNA sequence: TGTGCCAGCAGCGGACTTAGCGGGAGGAGCTACGAGCAGTACTTC. It yields the protein CASSGLSGRSYEQYF.

This clone was counted between two and nine times. The chain combines TRBV19 with TRBJ2-1, with TRBD2 identical over 7 bases. Germline CDR1 is LNHDA and CDR2 is SQIVND (reference sequence). V lost 6 bases, J lost 0 bases, and 8 bases stayed unmatched. This CDR3 comprises 16 residues. CDR3 DNA sequence: TGTGCCAGTAGACCCTTCTGGACTAGCTCCTACAATGAGCAGTTCTTC. This sequence encodes CASRPFWTSSYNEQFF. Full variable domain (missing parts from reference TRBV19 and TRBJ2-1): DGGITQSPKYLFRKEGQNVTLSCEQNLNHDAMYWYRQDPGQGLRLIYYSQIVNDFQKGDIAEGYSVSREKKESFPLTVTSAQKNPTAFYLCASRPFWTSSYNEQFFGPGTRLTVL.

The chain is built from TRBV18 and TRBJ2-1; 7 nucleotides match TRBD2. In germline, CDR1 is KGHSH, CDR2 LQKENI. CDR3 size: 14 residues. Germline trimming cut 6 bases from V and 8 bases from J; bases unmatched to any gene: 10. The CDR3 DNA follows: TGTGCCAGCTCTAGGGGCGGGAGTTTGGATGAGCAGTTCTTC. Translation: CASSRGGSLDEQFF.

The V gene is TRBV24-1, the J gene TRBJ1-1; perhaps TRBD1 as D (5 bases). Germline CDR1 KGHDR, CDR2 SFDVKD. The CDR3 has 13 residues. The ends were cut back, 5 bases at V and 5 bases at J, with 11 bases in the middle. The CDR3 loop reads CATSAGGETEAFF. CDR3 coding DNA: TGTGCCACCAGTGCTGGAGGGGAAACTGAAGCTTTCTTT.

A few counts support this clone. This chain joins TRBV6-5 and TRBJ1-2; 10 positions match TRBD1. Germline assignment: CDR1 MNHEY and CDR2 SVGAGI. CDR3 size: 13 residues. V was clipped by 1 base and J by 13 bases; unmatched bases: 6. The CDR3, as DNA: TGTGCCAGCAGTTACTTTGGGACAGGGGAGGCCACCTTC. Protein product: CASSYFGTGEATF.